This T cell receptor beta chain stems from a study of cytomegalovirus exposure and HLA in healthy donors. Profiling relied on immunoSEQ multiplex PCR, and the TCRdb table lists in-frame clones only, not all of them. The data hold under 250,000 clones, with around nine tenths observed a single time. Study-wide points: Most sequenced TCRs were rare (though some public TCRs occurred in many donors).

The CDR3 loop spans 15 amino acids. The germline V gene has CDR1 MNHNS and CDR2 SASEGT. Trimming stripped 2 bases from V and 0 bases from J, with 10 bases between. With respect to this clone: Its antigen is undetermined.

The chain uses TRBV6-1 and TRBJ2-5, with unresolved D. The clonotype comes from a woman under 30 in good health and CMV-seropositive. Sample: PBMCs. The CDR3 sequence is CASSEFPMHQETQYF. The CDR3 coding sequence is TGTGCCAGCAGTGAATTCCCTATGCACCAAGAGACCCAGTACTTC.